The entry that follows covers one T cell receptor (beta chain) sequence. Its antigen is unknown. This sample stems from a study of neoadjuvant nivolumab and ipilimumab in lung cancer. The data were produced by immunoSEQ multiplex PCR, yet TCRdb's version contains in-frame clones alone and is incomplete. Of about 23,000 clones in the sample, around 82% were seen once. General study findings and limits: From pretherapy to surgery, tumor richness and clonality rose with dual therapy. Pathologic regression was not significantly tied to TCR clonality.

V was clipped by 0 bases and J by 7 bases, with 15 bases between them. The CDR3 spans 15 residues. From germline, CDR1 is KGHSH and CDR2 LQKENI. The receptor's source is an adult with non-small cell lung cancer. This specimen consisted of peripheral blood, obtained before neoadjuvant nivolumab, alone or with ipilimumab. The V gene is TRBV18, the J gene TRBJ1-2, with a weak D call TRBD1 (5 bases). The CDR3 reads CASSPPGGDRPGYTF. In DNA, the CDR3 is TGTGCCAGCTCACCACCGGGGGGGGATCGCCCTGGCTACACCTTC.